This T cell receptor (beta chain) was documented in a study of early T cells in non-severe SARS-CoV-2 infection. Findings and limits, study-wide: In VDJdb matching, anti-spike CD8 responses were favored while private and CD4 specificities went missing.

This clonotype has a count of ten or more. The antigen remains unidentified. Germline loops: CDR1 SGHVS, CDR2 FQNEAQ. CDR3 length: 16 amino acids. Trimming pared 1 base from V and 5 bases from J, leaving 17 bases between. One entry per CDR3 protein, called by TCRdb with MiXCR from the 5' RACE reads. This sample has approximately 69,000 distinct CDR3 sequences, with roughly 9.4% found just once. Sample: whole blood. This rearrangement joins TRBV7-8 to TRBJ1-1; possibly TRBD1 for D (6 bases). The TCR sequence derives from an adult who was a healthcare worker with PCR-confirmed SARS-CoV-2 infection or an uninfected control (not recorded which). The CDR3 region has the DNA TGTGCCAGCAGCTTAGGAGGGGGTAGGACGTCGACTGAAGCTTTCTTT. Its protein is CASSLGGGRTSTEAFF.